The 9 T cell receptor beta chains below all came from one sample that was sequenced in a study of cytomegalovirus exposure and HLA in healthy donors. This table comes from immunoSEQ multiplex PCR, and its TCRdb copy is limited to in-frame clones, with some not included. This table holds over 120,000 clones, 85% to 90% found once. Material for sequencing was PBMCs. These receptors came from a young woman in good health and CMV-seropositive.

The chain links TRBV5-3 to TRBJ1-5, with TRBD1 matching 7 bases. TRBV5-3 is given ORF status, its function remaining uncertain. The J segment lost 5 bases and the V segment lost 2 bases, leaving 10 bases of the junction unmatched. The length of the CDR3 is 16 residues. CDR3 coding DNA: TGTGCCAGAAGCTTCTACCGGGACAGCCGGGATCAGCCCCAGCATTTT. It specifies CARSFYRDSRDQPQHF.

The V and J genes are TRBV2 and TRBJ2-3; D might be TRBD2 (6 bases). V was cut by 6 bases and J by 2 bases, with 12 bases left in between. CDR3 size: 14 residues. Germline V gives CDR1 SNHLY, CDR2 FYNNEI. CDR3 in DNA: TGTGCCAGCAGAGACTGGACTAACACAGATACGCAGTATTTT. This codes for CASRDWTNTDTQYF.

The rearrangement links TRBV6-1 to TRBJ2-3, with a tentative D call TRBD2 (7 bases). V lost 8 bases and J 1 base, leaving 10 bases between the germline ends. Germline V lookup: CDR1 MNHNS, CDR2 SASEGT. The CDR3 contains 13 residues. The CDR3 region is CASRGAGTDTQYF. The CDR3 DNA follows: TGTGCCAGCCGGGGGGCGGGCACAGATACGCAGTATTTT.

This clone occurred a few times. The chain joins TRBV7-9 to TRBJ1-2; D not certain. Trimming removed 4 bases from V and 7 bases from J, with 16 bases in between. The CDR3 length is 14 residues. Germline assignment: CDR1 SEHNR and CDR2 FQNEAQ (reference sequence). CDR3: CASSSVGISTGYTF. CDR3 in DNA: TGTGCCAGCAGCTCGGTGGGCATTTCGACTGGCTACACCTTC. Based on the CDR3 plus reference TRBV7-9 and TRBJ1-2, the full variable domain is DTGVSQNPRHKITKRGQNVTFRCDPISEHNRLYWYRQTLGQGPEFLTYFQNEAQLEKSRLLSDRFSAERPKGSFSTLEIQRTEQGDSAMYLCASSSVGISTGYTFGSGTRLTVV.

V usage is TRBV10-2 and J usage is TRBJ2-3; TRBD1 agrees at 9 bases. Unmatched junction bases numbered 8, after V lost 5 bases and J lost 5 bases. Germline V lookup: CDR1 WSHSY, CDR2 SAAADI. This CDR3 spans 15 amino acids. For the CDR3, the DNA is TGCGCCAGCAGTATGACAGGGGGAGGTGGAGATACGCAGTATTTT. Amino acids: CASSMTGGGGDTQYF.

CDR3 coding DNA: TGCGCCAGCAGTAGGGGAGGTCGGAATTCACCCCTCCACTTT. Amino acids: CASSRGGRNSPLHF. The rearrangement links TRBV5-1 to TRBJ1-6; tentative D call: TRBD1 (5 bases). Germline V gene lookup returns CDR1 SGHRS and CDR2 YFSETQ. Trimming took 5 bases from V and 7 from J, leaving 13 bases between them. CDR3 size: 14 residues.

The rearrangement joins TRBV7-8 to TRBJ1-1; 10 bases agree with TRBD1. The V segment lost 4 bases and the J segment 3 bases; nucleotides outside the gene matches: 5. The CDR3 runs 15 residues. The germline V gene has CDR1 SGHVS and CDR2 FQNEAQ. The CDR3 bases are TGTGCCAGCAGCTCCGCCGGGACAGGGGACACTGAAGCTTTCTTT. It specifies CASSSAGTGDTEAFF.

J is TRBJ2-3 and V is TRBV13; a possible D gene is TRBD1 (5 bases). V was cut by 3 bases and J by 1 base, with 8 bases left in between. Germline values: CDR1 PRHDT, CDR2 FYEKMQ (reference sequence). The CDR3 totals 14 residues. The CDR3 DNA is TGTGCCAGCAGCTTTCTAGGGGGCACAGATACGCAGTATTTT. Residues: CASSFLGGTDTQYF.

This clone was found once. The V and J genes are TRBV6-1 and TRBJ1-1; D uncertain. CDR1 is MNHNS, CDR2 SASEGT, per germline. The CDR3 has 16 amino acids. The V end lost 2 bases, the J end lost 0 bases, and 13 bases lay between the germline ends. The CDR3 DNA reads as TGTGCCAGCAGTGAAAATGCGGTAAGAGTGAACACTGAAGCTTTCTTT. Protein sequence: CASSENAVRVNTEAFF.